This T cell receptor (beta chain) was recorded in a study of CD8 T cell repertoires and HIV-1 epitope variants (dated by TCRdb to the early 2020s). About the investigation overall: In separate culture wells, T cells were stimulated with each of twenty-five peptides that represented autologous and known Gag and Nef epitope variants. For 10 days the cultures were kept in IMDM with gentamicin, and on days 3 and 7 half of the media was changed with IL-2, IL-7 and IL-15 added. Tested epitopes included three Gag epitope families and Nef HW9 and YT9. The control conditions were a CMV, EBV and flu peptide pool, the Ebola AY9 epitope as a negative control, and a well with no peptide. An aliquot of 1M T cells was saved as an uncultured baseline condition, separate from the roughly 80 T cell cultures. A total of around 84 T cell cultures were run, with each culture condition done in triplicate except for one peptide, which was done in duplicate. Using the EasySep Human T Cell Enrichment Kit, T cells were enriched and then co-cultured with an equal number of autologous T cell-negative cells acting as antigen-presenting cells. The investigation overall reported the following: Only TCR beta chains were identified by the assay, and proliferation to antigen, not T cell function or cytokine profile, was indicated. Five clonotypes recognized the Nef KF9 family and one clonotype recognized the HW9 family, while no responses to the TAALDMSHF plasma variant were seen. The study identified about nine antigen-specific TCR beta clonotypes, six or seven of which appeared to be cross-reactive for autologous or known escape epitope variants.

The EasySep Human CD8+ T Cell Enrichment Kit was used on day 10 to isolate CD8+ T cells from every culture. Sequences MDHEN (CDR1) and SYDVKM (CDR2) are obtained from the germline V gene. The trim is 6 bases for V and 3 bases for J, with a gap of 14 bases between the germline ends. The CDR3 spans 15 residues, from the cysteine through the phenylalanine. The CDR3 DNA has 45 bases and is translated from base 1. On this clone: There is no known antigen for this receptor. Qualities for individual bases were not recorded, and no much larger clone is one base off.

Sequencing of TCR beta CDR3 regions was done on the immunoSEQ platform at survey depth. The QIAamp DNA micro kit was used to extract genomic DNA from every cultured and uncultured CD8+ T cell population. Per the authors' processing: Samples with under 5,000 productive reads were excluded, and this exclusion removed about 7% of the 75 HIV peptide-stimulated cultures. A MANAFEST web app trimmed sequences to CDR3 and removed nonproductive sequences, CDR3s under 5 amino acids, and those not starting C or ending F/W. For a clonotype to count as antigen-specific, the clonotype had to expand relative to the no-peptide control in at least 2 of 3 replicates at FDR 0.01, and only within one epitope family. In addition, a specific clonotype needed a frequency at least fivefold higher than in wells stimulated with peptides from other epitope families. TCRdb's version of the immuneACCESS table is confined to in-frame rearrangements and falls short of the full clone set. An unresolved V gene accounts for under half of the shortfall where checked; the remainder is of unknown origin. V and J calls and clone size are as listed in that table; D and trimming were resolved from the DNA. The sample table shows about 5,800 clones, and 64% are seen once. Around 47% of the sample is held by the ten biggest clonotypes.

The chain employs TRBV28 and TRBJ1-4; the D segment could be TRBD1, given 6 matching bases. This TCR was recovered from a male donor with HIV. The sequencing input was cultured CD8+ T cells derived from PBMCs. The nucleotides read TGTGCCAGCAGGTCCTACGAGGGGGCTAATGAAAAACTGTTTTTT. It is translated as CASRSYEGANEKLFF.